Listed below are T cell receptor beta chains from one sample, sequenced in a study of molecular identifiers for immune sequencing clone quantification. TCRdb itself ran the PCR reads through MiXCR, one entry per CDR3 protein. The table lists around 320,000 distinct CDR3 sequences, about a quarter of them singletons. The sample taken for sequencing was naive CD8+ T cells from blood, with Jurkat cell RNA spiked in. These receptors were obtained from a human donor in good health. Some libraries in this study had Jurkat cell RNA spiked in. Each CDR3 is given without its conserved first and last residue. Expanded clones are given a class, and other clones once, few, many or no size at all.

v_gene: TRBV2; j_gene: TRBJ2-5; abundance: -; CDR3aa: ASSEVLASPQETQY
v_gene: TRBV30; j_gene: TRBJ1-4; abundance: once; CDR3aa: AWSGGTGEGGKLF
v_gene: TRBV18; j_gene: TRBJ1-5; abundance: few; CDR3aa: ASSPYTGNQPQH
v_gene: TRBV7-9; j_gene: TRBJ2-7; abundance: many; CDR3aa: ASSHGDYEQY
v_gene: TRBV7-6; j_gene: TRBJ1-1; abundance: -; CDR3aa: ASSSSGIIPF
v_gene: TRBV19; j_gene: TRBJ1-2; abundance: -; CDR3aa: ASSISTYYGYT
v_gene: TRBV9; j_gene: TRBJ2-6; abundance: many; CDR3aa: ASSPGQGPTWGANVLT
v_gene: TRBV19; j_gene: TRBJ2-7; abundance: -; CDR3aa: ASSINFGTPACEQY
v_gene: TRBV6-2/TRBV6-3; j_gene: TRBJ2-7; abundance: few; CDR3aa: ASSPTRAYEQY
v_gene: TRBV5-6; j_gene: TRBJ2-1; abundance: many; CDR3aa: ASSLGDRVYNEQF
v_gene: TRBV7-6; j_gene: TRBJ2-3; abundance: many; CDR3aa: ASSLGTDLSKQY
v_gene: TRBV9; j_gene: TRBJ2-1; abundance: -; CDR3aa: ASSVGGGRGRYNQQF
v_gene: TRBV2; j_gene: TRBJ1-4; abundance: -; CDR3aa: AGCRSQETNEKLF
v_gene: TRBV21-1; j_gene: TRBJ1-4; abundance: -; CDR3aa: ASSPNDSKNPETTNEKLF
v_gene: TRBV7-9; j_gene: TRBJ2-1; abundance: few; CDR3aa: ASSPGTGVYNEQF
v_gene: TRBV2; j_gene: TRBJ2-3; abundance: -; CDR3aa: ASSRTGAIRDTQY
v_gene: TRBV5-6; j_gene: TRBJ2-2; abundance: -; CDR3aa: ASSLAGVRTGELF
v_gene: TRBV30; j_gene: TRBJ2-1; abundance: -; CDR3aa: AWTGGGYNEQF
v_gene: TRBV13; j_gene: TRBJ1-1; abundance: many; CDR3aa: ASSLATANTEAF
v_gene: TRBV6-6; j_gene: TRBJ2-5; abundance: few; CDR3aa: ASKGRELWTQETQY
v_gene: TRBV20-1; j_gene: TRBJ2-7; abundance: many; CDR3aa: SARNIGSSGSSSYEQY
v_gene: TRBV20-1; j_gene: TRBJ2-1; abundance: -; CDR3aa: SARDRGRVTYNEQF
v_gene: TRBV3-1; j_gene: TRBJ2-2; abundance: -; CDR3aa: ASSHMTGGGSTGELF
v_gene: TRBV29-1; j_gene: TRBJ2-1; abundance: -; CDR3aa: SVEYPGYNEQF
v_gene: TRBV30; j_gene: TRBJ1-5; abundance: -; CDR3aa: AWGTGTASNQPQH
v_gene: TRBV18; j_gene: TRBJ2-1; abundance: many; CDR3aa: ASSRDRAAYNEQF
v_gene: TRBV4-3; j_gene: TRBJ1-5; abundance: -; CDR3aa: ASSPGQGLFQPQH
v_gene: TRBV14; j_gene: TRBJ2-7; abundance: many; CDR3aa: ASRSGDKPTYEQY